This is a list of T cell receptor beta chains from one sample in a study of blood T cells in healthy people across ages. TCRdb fed the 5' RACE reads into MiXCR, producing one record per CDR3 protein. The data contain fewer than 2 million distinct CDR3 sequences, roughly two fifths of them singletons. Sequencing was performed on blood. These receptors originate from a human donor in good health. The CDR3 runs from the conserved cysteine through the conserved F or W. The D gene is left open where the match is weak. Size tells how often a clone was seen (once, few, many) or the class of an expanded clone, and some rows leave it out.

V: TRBV11-2; D: .; J: TRBJ2-2; size: .; CDR3: CASNLDLMAGELFF; DNA: TGTGCCAGCAACTTAGATTTAATGGCCGGGGAGCTGTTTTTT
V: TRBV13; D: TRBD2; J: TRBJ2-1; size: .; CDR3: CASSLVGRLAGGPHNEQFF; DNA: TGTGCCAGTAGCTTAGTGGGTCGGCTAGCGGGGGGTCCGCACAATGAGCAGTTCTTC
V: TRBV14; D: .; J: TRBJ2-5; size: few; CDR3: CASSQLGRQETQYF; DNA: TGTGCCAGCAGCCAATTGGGCCGACAAGAGACCCAGTACTTC
V: TRBV2; D: TRBD1; J: TRBJ2-7; size: .; CDR3: CASSADRGYYEQYF; DNA: TGTGCCAGCAGTGCGGACAGGGGCTACTACGAGCAGTACTTC
V: TRBV6-5; D: TRBD2; J: TRBJ2-1; size: .; CDR3: CASSYRGGGAGNGQFF; DNA: TGTGCCAGCAGTTACCGGGGCGGGGGGGCTGGCAATGGGCAGTTCTTC
V: TRBV10-2; D: .; J: TRBJ2-2; size: .; CDR3: CASRLWGENTGELFF; DNA: TGCGCCAGCAGGCTGTGGGGGGAGAACACCGGGGAGCTGTTTTTT
V: TRBV20-1; D: .; J: TRBJ2-1; size: many; CDR3: CSAREARAIEQFF; DNA: TGCAGTGCTAGAGAAGCTAGGGCGATAGAGCAGTTCTTC
V: TRBV29-1; D: TRBD1; J: TRBJ2-1; size: few; CDR3: CSVEGGDRGLGEQFF; DNA: TGCAGCGTTGAAGGAGGGGACAGGGGGTTAGGTGAGCAGTTCTTC
V: TRBV20-1; D: .; J: TRBJ1-1; size: few; CDR3: CSAPGPGAEAFF; DNA: TGCAGTGCTCCAGGGCCCGGGGCTGAAGCTTTCTTT
V: TRBV7-9; D: TRBD2; J: TRBJ2-1; size: .; CDR3: CASSSGLAFDEQFF; DNA: TGTGCCAGCAGCTCGGGACTAGCATTTGATGAGCAGTTCTTC
V: TRBV7-3; D: TRBD1; J: TRBJ1-2; size: few; CDR3: CASSLRGDSNYGYTF; DNA: TGTGCCAGCAGCTTACGCGGGGACAGTAACTATGGCTACACCTTC
V: TRBV12-3/TRBV12-4; D: .; J: TRBJ2-5; size: .; CDR3: CASSLVRVAQYF; DNA: TGTGCCAGCAGTTTAGTCCGGGTCGCGCAGTACTTC
V: TRBV5-1; D: .; J: TRBJ2-5; size: .; CDR3: CASSLDPGHEETQYF; DNA: TGCGCCAGCAGCCTGGACCCGGGGCATGAGGAGACCCAGTACTTC
V: TRBV12-3/TRBV12-4; D: .; J: TRBJ2-7; size: few; CDR3: CASSLGHLHEQYF; DNA: TGTGCCAGCAGTTTGGGACACCTCCACGAGCAGTACTTC
V: TRBV20-1; D: TRBD2; J: TRBJ2-3; size: many; CDR3: CSATHLAGGDTQYF; DNA: TGCAGTGCTACGCATCTAGCGGGCGGGGATACGCAGTATTTT
V: TRBV24-1; D: TRBD1; J: TRBJ1-2; size: .; CDR3: CATSDPGQGGYGYTF; DNA: TGTGCCACCAGTGACCCGGGACAGGGGGGCTATGGCTACACCTTC
V: TRBV19; D: TRBD1; J: TRBJ1-1; size: .; CDR3: CASTQNRGYTEAFF; DNA: TGTGCCAGTACCCAAAACAGGGGGTACACTGAAGCTTTCTTT
V: TRBV7-2; D: .; J: TRBJ2-7; size: .; CDR3: CASSPTYSSYEQYF; DNA: TGTGCCAGCAGCCCGACTTACTCTTCCTACGAGCAGTACTTC
V: TRBV6-2/TRBV6-3; D: .; J: TRBJ1-5; size: .; CDR3: CASSYWGAGQPQHF; DNA: TGTGCCAGCAGTTACTGGGGGGCAGGGCAGCCCCAGCATTTT
V: TRBV3-1; D: .; J: TRBJ2-1; size: .; CDR3: CASSQAFDGGRYNEQFF; DNA: TGTGCCAGCAGCCAAGCCTTTGACGGGGGCCGATACAATGAGCAGTTCTTC
V: TRBV12-3/TRBV12-4; D: .; J: TRBJ1-4; size: few; CDR3: CASSFWANEKLFF; DNA: TGTGCCAGCAGTTTTTGGGCTAATGAAAAACTGTTTTTT
V: TRBV7-2; D: .; J: TRBJ2-5; size: few; CDR3: CASSLVTKETQYF; DNA: TGTGCCAGCAGCTTAGTCACTAAAGAGACCCAGTACTTC
V: TRBV7-9; D: .; J: TRBJ2-1; size: few; CDR3: CASSLPQGANEQFF; DNA: TGTGCCAGCAGCTTACCACAGGGTGCCAATGAGCAGTTCTTC
V: TRBV5-6; D: .; J: TRBJ1-2; size: .; CDR3: CASSPYEVLGDYGYTF; DNA: TGTGCCAGCAGCCCGTACGAGGTCCTGGGGGACTATGGCTACACCTTC
V: TRBV7-2; D: TRBD2; J: TRBJ2-3; size: .; CDR3: CASSYTSGGTDTQYF; DNA: TGTGCCAGCAGCTACACTAGCGGGGGAACCGATACGCAGTATTTT
V: TRBV7-9; D: .; J: TRBJ1-1; size: .; CDR3: CASSLGRHAFF; DNA: TGTGCCAGCAGCTTAGGGAGACACGCTTTCTTT